These T cell receptor beta chains were read from a single sample in a study of glioma-infiltrating T cells. TCRdb recomputed calls from the multiplex PCR reads with MiXCR, one row per CDR3 protein. The table includes around 43,000 distinct CDR3 sequences, more than 20% detected once. The specimen was glioma tissue, nonneoplastic brain tissue, or PBMCs (not recorded which). The receptors originated from a human donor with low-grade glioma or glioblastoma, undergoing nonglioma brain surgery, or in good health (not recorded which). Each CDR3 is given with its conserved first and last residue. A D gene is named only where the DNA matches it firmly. Clone size, where shown, is once, few, many, or a class for clones that have expanded.

j_gene,v_gene,d_gene,abundance,CDR3aa,CDR3nt
TRBJ2-5,TRBV7-9,-,many,CATCRTAEETQYF,TGTGCCACCTGTCGGACAGCCGAAGAGACCCAGTACTTC
TRBJ2-7,TRBV5-4,-,many,CASSFAFDEYEQYF,TGTGCCAGCAGCTTCGCTTTTGATGAGTACGAGCAGTACTTC
TRBJ1-1,TRBV6-2/TRBV6-3,-,-,CASSYKLGRGLMNTEAFF,TGTGCCAGCAGTTACAAACTTGGAAGGGGGTTAATGAACACTGAAGCTTTCTTT
TRBJ2-7,TRBV28,-,many,CASSGRRYEQYF,TGTGCCAGCAGCGGCAGGCGCTACGAGCAGTACTTC
TRBJ1-5,TRBV6-1,-,medium-sized,CASSEGGNQPQHF,TGTGCCAGCAGTGAGGGGGGCAATCAGCCCCAGCATTTT
TRBJ2-7,TRBV12-3/TRBV12-4,TRBD2,-,CASSRGLAGDEQYF,TGTGCCAGCAGCCGCGGACTAGCGGGAGACGAGCAGTACTTC
TRBJ1-1,TRBV6-4,-,many,CAGPASTSEAFF,TGTGCCGGCCCAGCTTCAACCTCCGAAGCTTTCTTT
TRBJ2-7,TRBV28,TRBD1,many,CASSWDRGPMRYEQYF,TGTGCCAGCAGCTGGGACAGGGGGCCGATGAGGTACGAGCAGTACTTC
TRBJ1-1,TRBV29-1,-,-,CSVEGGRAFF,TGCAGCGTTGAGGGGGGCAGGGCTTTCTTT
TRBJ2-2,TRBV6-1,TRBD2,-,CASRRSGEMFF,TGTGCCAGCAGAAGAAGCGGGGAGATGTTTTTT
TRBJ1-1,TRBV3-1,-,few,CASHPEGTGALNTEAFF,TGTGCCAGCCACCCGGAAGGGACGGGGGCCTTGAACACTGAAGCTTTCTTT